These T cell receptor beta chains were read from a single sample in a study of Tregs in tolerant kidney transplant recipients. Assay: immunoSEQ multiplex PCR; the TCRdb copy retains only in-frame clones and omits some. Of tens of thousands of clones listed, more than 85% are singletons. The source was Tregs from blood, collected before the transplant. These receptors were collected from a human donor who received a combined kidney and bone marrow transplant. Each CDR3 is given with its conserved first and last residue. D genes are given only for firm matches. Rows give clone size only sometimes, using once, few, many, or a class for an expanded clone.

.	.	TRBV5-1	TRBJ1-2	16	TGCGCCAGCAGCCCGTCAGGGGCGAGGCTTAACTATGGCTACACCTTC	CASSPSGARLNYGYTF
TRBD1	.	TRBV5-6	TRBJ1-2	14	TGTGCCAGCAGCTTGGGCAGGGGGAACTATGGCTACACCTTC	CASSLGRGNYGYTF
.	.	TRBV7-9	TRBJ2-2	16	TGTGCCAGCAGCTTATTAGCGGAGTCGAACACCGGGGAGCTGTTTTTT	CASSLLAESNTGELFF
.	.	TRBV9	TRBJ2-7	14	TGTGCCAGCAGCGTAGACCCAGTAATTGGGGAGCAGTACTTC	CASSVDPVIGEQYF
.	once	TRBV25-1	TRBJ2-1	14	TGTGCCAGCAGTAAAGGACAGCCCTACAATGAGCAGTTCTTC	CASSKGQPYNEQFF
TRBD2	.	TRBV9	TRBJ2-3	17	TGTGCCAGCAGTCCCCATGCTAGCGGGAGGGCCCCAGATACGCAGTATTTT	CASSPHASGRAPDTQYF
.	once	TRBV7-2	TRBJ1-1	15	TGTGCCAGCAGCTTATGGGGCAGCTCGAACACTGAAGCTTTCTTT	CASSLWGSSNTEAFF
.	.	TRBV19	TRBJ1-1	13	TGTGCCAGTAGGGAACAGGGGAACACTGAAGCTTTCTTT	CASREQGNTEAFF
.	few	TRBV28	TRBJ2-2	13	TGTGCCAGCAGTTTAGGGAACACCGGGGAGCTGTTTTTT	CASSLGNTGELFF
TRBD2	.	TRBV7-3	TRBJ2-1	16	TGTGCCAGCAGCCCTGGGACTAGCGGATTCTACAATGAGCAGTTCTTC	CASSPGTSGFYNEQFF
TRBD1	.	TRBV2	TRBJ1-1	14	TGTGCCAGCAGTACCGACAGGGCTAGCACTGAAGCTTTCTTT	CASSTDRASTEAFF
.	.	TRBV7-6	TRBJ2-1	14	TGTGCCAGCAGCCGAATAGGGGTCCACAATGAGCAGTTCTTC	CASSRIGVHNEQFF
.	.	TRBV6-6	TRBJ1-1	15	TGTGCCAGCAGTCACTCGAGGTCGGACAACACTGAAGCTTTCTTT	CASSHSRSDNTEAFF
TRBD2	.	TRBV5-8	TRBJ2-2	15	TGTGCCAGCAGCTTGGTTCTAGCGGGGACCGGGGAGCTGTTTTTT	CASSLVLAGTGELFF
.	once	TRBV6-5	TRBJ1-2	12	TGTGCCAGCAGACGATGGAACTATGGCTACACCTTC	CASRRWNYGYTF
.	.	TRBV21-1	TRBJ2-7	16	TGTGCCAGCAGCCTCCGGACTAGCAGTTACTCCTACGAGCAGTACTTC	CASSLRTSSYSYEQYF
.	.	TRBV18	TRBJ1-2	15	TGTGCCAGCTCTGGCTCGACAGGAGATCAATATGGCTACACCTTC	CASSGSTGDQYGYTF
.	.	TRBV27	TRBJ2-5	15	TGTGCCAGCAGTTCCGGATGGACATATCAAGAGACCCAGTACTTC	CASSSGWTYQETQYF
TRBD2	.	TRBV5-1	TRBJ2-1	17	TGCGCCAGCAGCCCCGGGACTAGCGGTGGCTCCTACAATGAGCAGTTCTTC	CASSPGTSGGSYNEQFF
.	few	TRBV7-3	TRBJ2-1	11	TGTGCCAGCAGCTCCCGAGGTGAGCAGTTCTTC	CASSSRGEQFF
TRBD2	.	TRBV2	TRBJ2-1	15	TGTGCCAGCAATCCGGGACTAGCGGGAGTGGGTGAGCAGTTCTTC	CASNPGLAGVGEQFF
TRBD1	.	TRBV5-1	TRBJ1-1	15	TGCGCCAGCAGCTTACAGGGGGACTTGAACACTGAAGCTTTCTTT	CASSLQGDLNTEAFF
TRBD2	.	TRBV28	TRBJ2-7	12	TGTGCCAGCGGGAGGGGAACCTACGAGCAGTACTTC	CASGRGTYEQYF
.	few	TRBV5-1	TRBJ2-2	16	TGCGCCAGCAGCTTACGAGGCGGAAGAGAAACCGGGGAGCTGTTTTTT	CASSLRGGRETGELFF
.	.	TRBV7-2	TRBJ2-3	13	TGTGCCAGCAGCTTGGACCGCACAGATACGCAGTATTTT	CASSLDRTDTQYF
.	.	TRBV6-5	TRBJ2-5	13	TGTGCCAGCAGCGCTGGTTACCAAGAGACCCAGTACTTC	CASSAGYQETQYF